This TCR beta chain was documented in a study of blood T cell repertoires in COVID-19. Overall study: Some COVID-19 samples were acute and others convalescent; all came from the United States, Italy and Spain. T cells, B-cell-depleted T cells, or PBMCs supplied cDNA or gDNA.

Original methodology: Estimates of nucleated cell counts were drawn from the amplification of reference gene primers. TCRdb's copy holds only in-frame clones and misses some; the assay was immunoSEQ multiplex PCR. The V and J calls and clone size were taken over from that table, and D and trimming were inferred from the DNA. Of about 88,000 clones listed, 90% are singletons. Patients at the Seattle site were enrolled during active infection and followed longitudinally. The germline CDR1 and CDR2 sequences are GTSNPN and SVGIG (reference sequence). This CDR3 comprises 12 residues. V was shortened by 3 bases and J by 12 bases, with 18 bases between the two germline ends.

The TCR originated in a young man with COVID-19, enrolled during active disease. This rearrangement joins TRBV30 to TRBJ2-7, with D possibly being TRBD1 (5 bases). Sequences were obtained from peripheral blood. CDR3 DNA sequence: TGTGCCTGGAGGGAGATAGACAGAGCAACGTACTTC. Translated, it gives CAWREIDRATYF.